The source of this TCR beta chain is a study of cytomegalovirus exposure and HLA in healthy donors. As for the donors, each was a healthy bone marrow donor. The PCR made use of 60 Vbeta and 13 Jbeta primers. Profiling relied on immunoSEQ multiplex PCR, and the TCRdb table lists in-frame clones only, not all of them. The data hold roughly 250,000 clones, with 80% to 90% observed a single time. Study results and caveats: Associated with HLA alleles at 0.05 false discovery rate in a later analysis were some 16,000 TCR beta sequences. About 87% or about 30% of the time was how often most TCR beta V segments were productive, according to an earlier analysis. Analyzed later, most CMV-associated TCR beta chains appeared HLA-restricted.

This clone was observed a single time. Its antigen is undetermined. Sequenced: PBMCs. This receptor was taken from a woman in her 40s in good health and CMV-seropositive.

The CDR3 spells CASSTRYNEQFF. CDR3 nucleotides: TGTGCCAGTAGTACTAGGTACAATGAGCAGTTCTTC. J is TRBJ2-1 and V is TRBV19, with D unclear. The CDR3 is 12 residues long. V shed 4 bases and J shed 4 bases, with 5 bases lying between them. CDR1 is LNHDA, CDR2 SQIVND, per germline (reference sequence).